This TCR beta chain was sequenced during a study of T cell responses to AZD1222 COVID-19 vaccine. On the study more broadly: It was second doses at about 4 or about 12 weeks that were pooled. Findings and caveats of the study: Only a handful of AZD1222 recipients, more than 5 in all, had baseline seropositivity. Females outnumbered males among donors, who were mostly white British; clonal diversity was possibly underestimated.

This CDR3 comprises 13 residues. V trimming: 8 bases; J trimming: 2 bases; junction bases outside the gene matches: 4. Germline V gene lookup returns CDR1 KGHSH and CDR2 LQKENI. For this clone: What it binds is unknown.

The data were produced by immunoSEQ multiplex PCR, yet TCRdb's version contains in-frame clones alone and is incomplete. The table lists approximately 150,000 clones, about 88% of them singletons. Specimen: peripheral blood, collected on day 0 of AZD1222 vaccination. This chain joins TRBV18 and TRBJ1-1, with TRBD1 matching 8 bases. This TCR derives from an adult in good health. The CDR3 region has the DNA TGTGCCAGCACCACAGGGGGAAACACTGAAGCTTTCTTT. The encoded protein is CASTTGGNTEAFF.